The T cell receptor beta chain under discussion was sequenced for a study of TIL therapy for anti-PD-1-resistant metastatic lung cancer (dated by TCRdb to the early 2020s). Regarding the study in general: Before any PD-1/PD-L1 blockade was given, tumors were harvested, nivolumab was then administered, and patients who progressed went on to receive lymphodepletion, an infusion of expanded TIL, and IL-2. A median non-synonymous tumor mutation burden of around 1.4 mutations per megabase was determined across the cohort by whole-exome sequencing. Enrolled patients had a median age of roughly 54 years (range about 38-85) and a median tumor PD-L1 proportion score of 6%. Most of the cohort had lung adenocarcinoma, including a few EGFR-mutant tumors and two ALK-rearranged tumors, and half of the patients were either current or former smokers. Clonotypes were tracked across tumor, expanded TIL product and serial blood samples by T cell receptor beta sequencing of tumor and peripheral blood.

This clone was observed a few times. The antigen it recognizes is unknown. The sample holds no much larger clone one base away, and base qualities are not on file. Results the study describes overall, beyond this receptor: Clonotypes from the infused TIL partially replaced the baseline peripheral repertoire and then declined over months, and persistence showed no apparent association with response. The study protocol defined all tumor marker inferences as exploratory. The cohort was highly selected, including more treatment-naive, never-smoker and oncogene-addicted patients than is typical, which limits generalizability.

The time point label on this specimen signifies: pre-treatment sample, taken before nivolumab and TIL therapy. A phase I trial run at two centers enrolled adults with stage 4 NSCLC between 2017 and 2020. The samples were obtained from a phase I trial that was single-arm and open-label and tested tumor-infiltrating lymphocyte therapy combined with nivolumab in advanced non-small cell lung cancer. Mononuclear cells from blood collected in EDTA tubes were isolated on a Ficoll gradient and snap-frozen as pellets, and DNA was then extracted using a Qiagen mini-prep kit. TCR beta CDR3 regions were amplified from genomic DNA by bias-controlled multiplex PCR with the immunoSEQ v3 hsTCRB kit. TCR libraries were sequenced on an Illumina NextSeq 500 to 2 million to 2.5 million read pairs for survey level or about 5-6.5 million for deep level. Under the source paper's analysis protocol: The immunoSEQ Analyzer software assigned V, D and J genes, filtered out non-productive sequences, and reported clonality. Repertoires were compared using productive Simpson clonality and Morisita overlap index of productive TRB rearrangements between infused TIL and blood. The absolute count of a clonotype in blood was estimated by multiplying the lymphocyte count by the CD3+ fraction and by the productive frequency of the clone. TCRdb's version of the immuneACCESS table is confined to in-frame rearrangements and falls short of the full clone set. An unresolved V gene accounts for under half of the shortfall where checked; the remainder is of unknown origin. Clone size and the V and J calls come from that table; the DNA yielded D and trimming. Here the sample has 60,000 or so clones; 69% occur a single time. The top ten constitute 6.6% of the sample.

V is cut by 5 bases and J by 4 bases, and the space between the germline ends is 14 bases. The CDR3 starts with the cysteine, ends with the phenylalanine, and has 14 residues. The retained sequence is limited to the CDR3, 42 bases, with the frame set at the first base. The germline V gene (reference sequence) sets CDR1 to SEHNR and CDR2 to FQNEAQ. The clonotype comes from a person aged 30 to 80 with non-small cell lung cancer. The chain is assembled from TRBV7-9 and TRBJ1-1; a tentative D call is TRBD1 (6 bases match). The sequences come from blood, collected at baseline. CDR3 region: CASSDIRGSTEAFF. The nucleotides read TGTGCCAGCAGCGATATCAGGGGTAGCACTGAAGCTTTCTTT. This CDR3, with the reference TRBV7-9 and TRBJ1-1 proteins standing in past its ends, gives the full variable domain DTGVSQNPRHKITKRGQNVTFRCDPISEHNRLYWYRQTLGQGPEFLTYFQNEAQLEKSRLLSDRFSAERPKGSFSTLEIQRTEQGDSAMYLCASSDIRGSTEAFFGQGTRLTVV.